The present T cell receptor (beta chain) was sequenced within a study of shared clonotypes between healthy human individuals. Germline V gene sequence: CDR1 SNHLY, CDR2 FYNNEI. This CDR3 has 10 residues. Trimming took off 6 bases at V and 8 bases at J, with 5 bases between the two ends. This clone was detected a few times. The table came from immunoSEQ multiplex PCR; TCRdb's copy has only in-frame clones and leaves some out. The top ten hold about 1.5% of the sample, which has 850,000 to 1,200,000 clones, about 75% seen once. The donors were all Caucasian adults (living in Nashville, Tennessee). In the CD4+ fraction, cells were divided into CD45RA+ naive and CD45RA-negative memory subsets.

The sample taken for sequencing was memory CD4+ T cells sorted from blood. Regarding subset: CD45RA-negative fraction. This receptor was obtained from a man between 18 and 35 years old in good health. The rearrangement joins TRBV2 to TRBJ2-1, with D uncertain. Written as DNA, the CDR3 is TGTGCCAGCAGGGGCTATGAGCAGTTCTTC. Translating gives CASRGYEQFF.